The 4 T cell receptor beta chains given below trace back to one sample, sequenced in a study of regulatory T cells in long-lasting Graves disease. The time point here: persistent/refractory GD, antithyroid drugs over 5 years with positive TRAb. The TCR library used RNA extracted from PBMCs. Arm-PCR of CDR3 regions and iRepertoire HTBI primers were the basis on which TCR beta libraries were built. TCRdb analysed the multiplex PCR reads with MiXCR anew, one entry per CDR3 protein. The top ten hold roughly an eighth of the sample, which has 350,000 to 450,000 distinct CDR3 sequences, around a fifth seen once. Sequencing used peripheral blood mononuclear cells (PBMCs), obtained when the disease was refractory, from a patient treated with antithyroid drugs. Source of these receptors: a female donor with Graves disease.

This chain uses TRBV29-1 with TRBJ1-1; unclear D gene. CDR1 is SQVTM, CDR2 ANQGSEA, per germline. This CDR3 spans 15 amino acids. V was shortened by 3 bases and J by 0 bases, with 14 bases between the two germline ends. Here the CDR3 DNA reads TGCAGCGTTGAGTCGAGTCGTTTGTTGAACACTGAAGCTTTCTTT. It codes for CSVESSRLLNTEAFF.

A word on this clonotype: A read error is possible here, since a much larger clone lies one base away. The rearrangement links TRBV2 to TRBJ1-1; D perhaps matches TRBD1 (6 bases). The length of the CDR3 is 14 residues. CDR1 and CDR2 from the germline V gene are SNHLY and FYNNEI. CDR3: CASSHTGADTEASF. The CDR3 DNA sequence: TGTGCCAGCAGCCACACGGGGGCGGATACTGAAGCTTCCTTT.

In its sample, this clonotype was seen many times. The chain links TRBV30 to TRBJ1-2; D may be TRBD1 (5 bases). CDR1 GTSNPN and CDR2 SVGIG come from the germline V gene (reference sequence). The CDR3 length is 13 residues. Between the trimmed V and J ends, which lost 2 bases and 2 bases, there was a span of 9 bases. The CDR3 nucleotides are TGTGCCTGGAGTTTAGGGGACAACTATGGCTACACCTTC. It specifies CAWSLGDNYGYTF.

This clonotype was counted a few times. This chain links TRBV27 with TRBJ2-7; unclear D gene. Trimming pared 4 bases from V and 1 base from J, leaving 11 bases between. The CDR3 sequence is 14 residues long. Germline V lookup: CDR1 MNHEY, CDR2 SMNVEV (reference sequence). CDR3 loop: CASSSYERSYEQYF. CDR3 coding DNA: TGTGCCAGCAGTTCCTACGAGAGATCCTACGAGCAGTACTTC.